The source of this T cell receptor beta chain is a study of T cells in localized non-small cell lung cancer. Produced via immunoSEQ multiplex PCR; TCRdb's table is partial and in-frame only. The sample holds around 130,000 clones, around 92% seen once. V was clipped by 4 bases and J by 6 bases; unmatched bases: 2. The CDR3 runs 15 residues. Germline lookup yields CDR1 SEHNR and CDR2 FQNEAQ (reference sequence). The chain recombines TRBV7-9 with TRBJ2-3; 15 bases are shared with TRBD2. The material was peripheral blood, obtained before any cancer treatment. This clonotype was sampled from a female donor aged 60 or older with stage I lung adenocarcinoma. CDR3 in amino acids: CASSYGTSGRDTQYF. The CDR3, as DNA: TGTGCCAGCAGCTATGGGACTAGCGGGAGGGATACGCAGTATTTT.